This TCR beta chain was sequenced in a study of blood T cell repertoires in COVID-19. For the study at large: In each case, the material was cDNA or gDNA derived from T cells, B-cell-depleted T cells, or PBMCs.

In the source study's methods: Scientists estimated how many nucleated cells there were by amplifying reference gene primers. Assay used: immunoSEQ multiplex PCR; TCRdb lists only in-frame clones, some missing. That table gives V, J and clone size, and the DNA gave D and trimming. This sample has 200,000 to 250,000 clones, with around nine tenths found just once. With V trimmed by 8 bases and J by 1 base, 6 bases remained unmatched. This CDR3 has 15 residues. CDR1 is KGHSH, CDR2 LQKENI, per germline. Input material: peripheral blood. The J gene is TRBJ1-4, the V gene TRBV18, with TRBD1 identical over 8 bases. This receptor was identified in a man aged 50 or older with COVID-19, enrolled during active disease. The CDR3 DNA reads TGTGCCAGCAGCATCGGGACAGGAACTAATGAAAAACTGTTTTTT. Amino acid sequence: CASSIGTGTNEKLFF.